This TCR beta chain was identified during a study of post-analysis software for immune sequencing data. About the study: Progressive-relapsing, secondary progressive and relapsing-remitting multiple sclerosis were among the disease courses included.

Presence of unique molecular identifiers characterized the TCR beta cDNA libraries. Input populations of roughly 1 to 10 million T cells gave rise to approximately 480,000 cDNA molecules. TCRdb redid the calling of the PCR reads with MiXCR, one entry per CDR3 protein. The top ten clones hold approximately 6% of a sample with about half a million distinct CDR3 sequences, about a third of them seen once. As to this clonotype: Antigen: not known. A junction boundary mismatches the germline segment, possibly from a read error.

The CDR3 consists of 17 residues. Germline V lookup: CDR1 SGHTA, CDR2 FQGNSA. Study-level findings and limits: Among multiple sclerosis patients, normalized Chao1 diversity was significantly below that of controls. TRBV5-6, TRBV5-1 and TRBV20-1 belonged to a set of about five TRBV segments that were more frequent in patients than controls.

The sequence was collected from a girl between 2 and 17 years old with multiple sclerosis. Sequenced input: blood. The rearrangement links TRBV7-2 to TRBJ2-5; TRBD1 agrees at 7 bases. In DNA, the CDR3 is TGTGCCAGCAGCTACCCCATCTACGGGACAGACCAAGAGGCCCAGTACTTC. This codes for CASSYPIYGTDQEAQYF.